This TCR beta chain was obtained from a study of low-dose radiotherapy and immunotherapy resistance in tumors. Background on the study: Patients were treated with intravenous nivolumab at 240 mg every two weeks and were also dosed with ipilimumab at 1 mg/kg every six weeks. Cyclophosphamide infusions of 200 mg/m2 came every two weeks, one day before radiation-immunotherapy. Aspirin 300 mg, taken orally and daily, was given to patients for four cycles from cycle 1 day 1.

TRAV- and TRBV-specific primers were used for first-strand cDNA, which covered alpha and beta chains. For amplifying TCRs, the PCR ran for 15 to 20 cycles with Phusion, which was used together with a constant-region primer and the adapter on the V primers. TCRdb re-derived calls from the reads in MiXCR, one entry per CDR3 protein. The table has 50,000 or so distinct CDR3 sequences, under 30% seen once; the top ten hold 6.7%. Stated time point: after trial treatment. Treatment denoted: LDRT plus nivolumab, ipilimumab, low-dose cyclophosphamide and aspirin (RACIN trial). The donors, trial participants, received nivolumab, ipilimumab, aspirin, low-dose cyclophosphamide and low-dose radiotherapy. The CDR3 extends over 14 amino acids. The V and J ends lost 4 bases and 5 bases, in that order; junction bases with no gene match: 2. Germline lookup yields CDR1 MGHRA and CDR2 YSYEKL. The sample holds many counts of this clonotype.

The clonotype originates from a male donor with prostate cancer. The V call is TRBV4-1, the J call TRBJ1-4; 9 bases agree with TRBD1. The source was PBMCs, collected after low-dose radiotherapy plus immunotherapy. In nucleotides, the CDR3 is TGCGCCAGCAGCCTGACAGGGGGGAATGAAAAACTGTTTTTT. Amino acids: CASSLTGGNEKLFF.